This T cell receptor (beta chain) was retrieved from a study of CD8+CD57+ T cells in acquired aplastic anemia (dated by TCRdb to the late 2010s). About the study as a whole: A mean of about 3.2 ug of DNA, ranging from roughly 0.17 to 30 ug, was extracted from sorted CD4+ and CD8+ cells. Mean read counts for healthy donor samples were approximately 10 million for CD4+ cells and 11.0 million for CD8+ cells. The research as a whole found: Patients and healthy controls showed no significant difference in CD8+ Simpson's diversity (P=0.060). Although 25 to 30 CD8+ CDR3 sequences were shared by patients and controls, these sequences appeared highly expressed in patients and within the immunodominant clones of patients.

TCR beta VDJ combination and CDR3 sequence profiling used genomic DNA as the template. An Illumina HiSeq 2000 was used for TCR repertoire sequencing. The authors' pipeline ran thus. Repertoires were assessed using TRBV/TRBJ rearrangement plots, CDR3 size and DJ length profiles, and Simpson's diversity index. The most abundant DNA sequence in the deep sequencing data was taken as the immunodominant clone. CDR3 amino acid sequences were checked for sharing across subjects and were also compared against the VDJdb database and published repertoires. TCRdb trimmed public reads at Q25 via fastp, called clones via MiXCR and kept in-frame beta chains. Each CDR3 protein appears once, grouped with its most common genes and DNA. For this entry, the V and J calls and clone size follow TCRdb and not the study's own pipeline. In this sample the table shows more than 40,000 distinct CDR3 sequences, around 72% of which occur a single time. The leading ten clones occupy roughly 34% of the sample.

In this study, sorted CD4+ and CD8+ T cells from the blood of healthy subjects and of severe aplastic anemia patients had their TCR repertoires deep-sequenced. Ficoll-Paque density gradient centrifugation was used to isolate peripheral blood mononuclear cells. Before DNA extraction, CD4+ and CD8+ T cells were sorted by FACS or by magnetic beads. With respect to this clonotype: The target of this receptor is not known. No base quality information exists; no much larger clone differs at one position.

The CDR3, cysteine through phenylalanine, is 15 amino acids long. Just CDR3 DNA is preserved here, 45 bases in frame from base 1. The germline V gene yields SGHTA for CDR1 and FQGNSA for CDR2. At the junction V is shortened by 5 bases and J by 0 bases; bases outside the gene matches: 6. The sequence derives from a human donor in good health, serving as a control. The sequenced material came from sorted CD4+, CD8+, or CD8+CD57+ T cells (not recorded which) from PBMCs. This chain joins TRBV7-2 to TRBJ1-1; the central 7 bases match TRBD1. Here the CDR3 is given as CASSPRQGLNTEAFF. The bases read TGTGCCAGCAGCCCCCGACAGGGACTGAACACTGAAGCTTTCTTT.